This T cell receptor beta chain is from a study of T cells in Graves' hyperthyroidism and ophthalmopathy (dated by TCRdb to about 2019). About the full investigation: Peripheral blood was sampled at the time of initial diagnosis, prior to any treatment. TCR V-J signatures able to tell the groups apart were searched for in a discovery cohort of about a hundred patients, of whom roughly 42 had Graves' ophthalmopathy and 57 had stable Graves' hyperthyroidism. Whether ophthalmopathy could be predicted prospectively was tested in an independent validation cohort made up of under 20 hyperthyroidism patients plus 17 patients who later progressed to ophthalmopathy. The roughly 100 discovery patients were divided at random into training and test sets in a 7:3 ratio. In several Graves' hyperthyroidism patients, the study also compared T-cell repertoires from thyroid tissue with T-cell repertoires from blood. Following sampling, methimazole starting at 30 mg daily was given to hyperthyroidism patients, and high-dose intravenous methylprednisolone was given to ophthalmopathy patients. The paper reports TCR Vbeta CDR3 sequencing of more than 120 peripheral blood samples: under 45 ophthalmopathy, around 80 hyperthyroidism and around 17 progressor patients.

TCR beta CDR3 regions were amplified from RNA transcripts. The first round of RT-PCR for the TCR CDR3 was performed with the HTBI primer set and the Qiagen OneStep RT-PCR kit. Libraries were constructed in a second round of multiplex PCR, after which size selection and purification were performed. Paired-end sequencing of the libraries was performed with 100 bp reads on an Illumina HiSeq2000. The source study handled its data this way. Raw data were processed with SOAPnuke, discarding reads with adapters, uncalled bases, mean Phred below 15, or no exact constant-primer or identifier match. COPE v1.2.5 was used to merge the high-quality paired reads, and each unique nucleotide sequence was defined as a clonotype. Clonotypes were aligned to IMGT TRBV, TRBD and TRBJ reference segments using MiTCR v1.1. The analysis was restricted to V-J combinations with a frequency above 0.0001, which together covered 99.2% of the repertoires. A TCS score was defined as the ratio of F50 (clonal expansion) to E x V (chaos), with BLOSUM62-based TCRdist applied between CDR3 peptides within each V-J. Welch's t-statistics and random forest reduced 500 to 650 V-J features to roughly 13, which were used in a naive Bayes classifier (R e1071). TCRdb reworked the public reads: Q25 trimming with fastp, MiXCR clone assembly, productive beta chains retained. CDR3 protein sequences are deduplicated, and each keeps its most common genes and DNA. The V and J calls, along with clone size, are taken from TCRdb and not from the paper's own processing. This sample holds approximately 400,000 distinct CDR3 sequences; around a sixth were observed only once. In total, the top ten clones hold 7.5% to 8% of the sample.

Note on this clonotype: No antigen is known for it. Per-nucleotide qualities are absent, and no much larger clonotype sits a single base away.

Germline trimming: 5 bases from V, 4 bases from J; junction bases outside gene matches: 9. The germline V gene sets CDR1 to SGHTA and CDR2 to FQGNSA. Measured from the cysteine to the phenylalanine, the CDR3 is 16 residues long. Only the CDR3 DNA stays, 48 bases, in frame from base 1. A patient counted as having stable Graves' hyperthyroidism if no progression to ophthalmopathy occurred over 18 months of follow-up. The hyperthyroidism patients were between 18 and 65 years old and newly diagnosed, with a disease duration of less than 2 months. Any patient with an uncontrolled infection, another autoimmune disease, pregnancy or lactation was excluded. Diagnoses relied on clinical symptoms, serum thyroxine and TRAb, thyroid ultrasound and orbital computed tomography. PBMCs were separated from about 10 ml of fresh peripheral blood using Ficoll-Paque density gradient centrifugation. Total RNA was extracted with Trizol reagent, and quality was checked on an Agilent 2100 Bioanalyzer.

Broader findings and caveats from the paper: No statistical method was used to fix the sample size in advance, and group allocation was not hidden from the investigators. A model built on a 13 V-J signature distinguished ophthalmopathy from stable hyperthyroidism, reaching 85% to 90% sensitivity and around 81% specificity in cross-validation and 80%/75% in testing. Most expanded thyroid clonotypes (frequency above 0.001) were also found in blood, which suggests that blood repertoires may mirror thyroid immune responses. In validation, the model predicted progression to ophthalmopathy a median of around six months before onset, with roughly 68% sensitivity and 72.22% specificity.

The chain was built from TRBV7-2 and TRBJ2-3; the central 10 bases match TRBD2. The source of this sequence is a woman aged 18-35 years with Graves' hyperthyroidism. Input material: blood. The nucleotide sequence reads TGTGCCAGCAGCCTAGTTCGACTAGCGGGTGCAGATACGCAGTATTTT. The resulting protein is CASSLVRLAGADTQYF.